This T cell receptor beta chain comes out of a study of blood T cell repertoires in COVID-19. Study information: T cells, B-cell-depleted T cells, or PBMCs supplied cDNA or gDNA.

The ends were cut back, 3 bases at V and 3 bases at J, with 16 bases in the middle. CDR3 length: 16 amino acids. Germline loops: CDR1 LNHDA, CDR2 SQIVND (reference sequence). Libraries were prepared by immunoSEQ multiplex PCR; TCRdb keeps only in-frame clonotypes and omits some of them. Here the sample spans 70,000 to 80,000 clones, 75% to 95% being singletons. The receptor was derived from a woman in her fifties or sixties with active COVID-19. The rearrangement joins TRBV19 to TRBJ2-3; D possibly corresponds to TRBD2 (6 bases). The sequenced sample consisted of peripheral blood. The DNA of the CDR3 is TGTGCCAGTAGTATCCGAGCGGGCTCGCCAACAGATACGCAGTATTTT. Its protein product is CASSIRAGSPTDTQYF.